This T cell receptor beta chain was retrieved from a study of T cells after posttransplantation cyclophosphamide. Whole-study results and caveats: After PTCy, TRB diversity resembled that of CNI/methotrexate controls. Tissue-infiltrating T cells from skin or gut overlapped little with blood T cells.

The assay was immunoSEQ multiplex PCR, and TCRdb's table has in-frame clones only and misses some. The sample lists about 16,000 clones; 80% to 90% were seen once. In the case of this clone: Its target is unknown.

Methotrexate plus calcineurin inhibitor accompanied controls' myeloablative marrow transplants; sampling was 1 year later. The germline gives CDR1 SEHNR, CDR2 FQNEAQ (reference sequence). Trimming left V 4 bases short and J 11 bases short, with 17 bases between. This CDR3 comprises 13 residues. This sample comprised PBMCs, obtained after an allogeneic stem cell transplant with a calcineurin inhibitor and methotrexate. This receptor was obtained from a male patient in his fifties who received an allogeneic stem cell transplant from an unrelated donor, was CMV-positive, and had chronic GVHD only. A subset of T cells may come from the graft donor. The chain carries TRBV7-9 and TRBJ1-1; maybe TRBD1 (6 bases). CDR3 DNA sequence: TGTGCCAGCAGCTCCCCTGGGGGGGCCCCGGCTTTCTTT. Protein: CASSSPGGAPAFF. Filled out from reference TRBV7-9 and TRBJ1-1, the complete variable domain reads DTGVSQNPRHKITKRGQNVTFRCDPISEHNRLYWYRQTLGQGPEFLTYFQNEAQLEKSRLLSDRFSAERPKGSFSTLEIQRTEQGDSAMYLCASSSPGGAPAFFGQGTRLTVV.